This is a list of T cell receptor beta chains from one sample in a study of blood T cells in healthy people across ages. TCRdb re-analysed the 5' RACE reads in MiXCR, keeping a single row per CDR3 protein. The table lists about 650,000 distinct CDR3 sequences, more than 45% of them singletons. The specimen was blood. These receptors were collected from a woman aged 80 or older in good health. The CDR3 runs from the conserved cysteine through the conserved F or W. D genes are given only for firm matches. A row's size may be missing; if present it is once, few, many or a size class.

V gene,J gene,CDR3 length,clone size,D gene,CDR3 DNA,CDR3 protein
TRBV7-9,TRBJ1-1,13,-,-,TGTGCCAGCAGCTTTAGTCAGGGGCGTGAAGCTTTCTTT,CASSFSQGREAFF
TRBV10-3,TRBJ2-1,16,-,-,TGTGCCATCAGATCGGACACCTCGAGCTCCTACAATGAGCAGTTCTTC,CAIRSDTSSSYNEQFF
TRBV7-2,TRBJ1-5,16,few,-,TGTGCCAGCAGCTTAGATACAGGTGGTGGCAATCAGCCCCAGCATTTT,CASSLDTGGGNQPQHF
TRBV19,TRBJ1-2,17,-,-,TGTGCCAGTAGTAAGTCGAGGACAAGGCTCGCTAACTATGGCTACACCTTC,CASSKSRTRLANYGYTF
TRBV7-3,TRBJ2-3,14,-,-,TGTGCCAGCAGCCCCAATCCTGCCGGGGATACGCAGTATTTT,CASSPNPAGDTQYF
TRBV10-3,TRBJ2-3,19,many,TRBD2,TGTGCCATCAGTGAGGGGAGTAGCGGGAGGGGTAGCGGAATAGATACGCAGTATTTT,CAISEGSSGRGSGIDTQYF
TRBV29-1,TRBJ2-1,14,many,TRBD2,TGCAGCTCTAAGACTAGCGGATCAGGGAATGAGCAGTTCTTC,CSSKTSGSGNEQFF
TRBV28,TRBJ2-7,17,few,TRBD2,TGTGCCAGCAGTGGCGGGACTAGCGGGAGTCCGGGGTACGAGCAGTACTTC,CASSGGTSGSPGYEQYF
TRBV10-3,TRBJ2-3,14,many,-,TGTGCCATCAGTGGAACTGTGCACACAGATACGCAGTATTTT,CAISGTVHTDTQYF
TRBV29-1,TRBJ2-1,14,many,TRBD1,TGCAGCGTTGCTGGGACAGGAGTACACAATGAGCAGTTCTTC,CSVAGTGVHNEQFF
TRBV29-1,TRBJ2-3,14,many,-,TGCAGCGTGACCAGAGGGTGGGGCACAGATACGCAGTATTTT,CSVTRGWGTDTQYF
TRBV7-2,TRBJ2-3,14,-,TRBD2,TGTGCCAGCAGCTCGCGGGAGGAGGGGGATACGCAGTATTTT,CASSSREEGDTQYF
TRBV20-1,TRBJ2-3,16,-,TRBD1,TGCAGTGCTAGAGATCGTCAGGGGGTCAGCACAGATACGCAGTATTTT,CSARDRQGVSTDTQYF
TRBV9,TRBJ2-1,15,many,TRBD2,TGTGCCAGCAGCGCTCGGACTAGCTTAGGCAATGAGCAGTTCTTC,CASSARTSLGNEQFF
TRBV10-3,TRBJ2-7,13,-,-,TGTGCCATCAGTACCCCCGCGCTGTCCGAGCAGTACTTC,CAISTPALSEQYF
TRBV5-1,TRBJ1-2,13,few,-,TGCGCCAGCAGCTTGGAGTCTATCTATGGCTACACCTTC,CASSLESIYGYTF
TRBV29-1,TRBJ2-1,13,-,-,TGCAGCGTGGTGGGACGCCCGGGCGATGAGCAGTTCTTC,CSVVGRPGDEQFF
TRBV30,TRBJ1-2,14,-,-,TGTGCCTGGAGTGTACGAGGGCCTACGGGGGGCTACACCTTC,CAWSVRGPTGGYTF
TRBV10-2,TRBJ2-7,13,-,TRBD1,TGCGCCAGCAGTGGGTCGGGACAGTACGAGCAGTACTTC,CASSGSGQYEQYF
TRBV7-2,TRBJ2-7,14,-,-,TGTGCCAGCAGCTTATACTCCGGGACCGAGGAGCAGTACTTC,CASSLYSGTEEQYF
TRBV20-1,TRBJ1-6,15,-,-,TGCAGTGCTAGAGATCTGACAGAATATAATTCACCCCTCCACTTT,CSARDLTEYNSPLHF
TRBV27,TRBJ2-2,15,-,-,TGTGCCAGCAGTCATCAGGGACAAGGCACCGGGGAGCTGTTTTTT,CASSHQGQGTGELFF
TRBV7-2,TRBJ1-2,14,-,-,TGTGCCAGCAGCCCATCGGATAGGAGGCAAGGCTACACCTTC,CASSPSDRRQGYTF
TRBV5-1,TRBJ2-1,14,few,-,TGCGCCAGCAGCGTCACGGTCCCCTACAATGAGCAGTTCTTC,CASSVTVPYNEQFF
TRBV2,TRBJ1-2,12,-,-,TGTGCCAGGACGGCTCAGGGGAACGGCTACACCTTC,CARTAQGNGYTF
TRBV28,TRBJ2-1,15,many,TRBD2,TGTGCCAGCAGTTCTAGCGGGACTAATAGCGATGAGCAGTTCTTC,CASSSSGTNSDEQFF
TRBV12-3/TRBV12-4,TRBJ1-2,14,-,TRBD1,TGTGCCAGCAGTCCGGACAGGCAGATTTATGACTACACCTTC,CASSPDRQIYDYTF
TRBV5-6,TRBJ2-2,16,-,TRBD2,TGTGCCAGCAACGCAACTAGCGGGAGGCGGAGGAGGGAGCTGTTTTTT,CASNATSGRRRRELFF
TRBV5-1,TRBJ1-1,14,many,-,TGCGCCAGCAGCCTGGTACAGGGGAACACTGAAGCTTTCTTT,CASSLVQGNTEAFF
TRBV29-1,TRBJ2-3,13,-,TRBD2,TGCAGCGTTGACACCCCGGGGGGAGATACGCAGTATTTT,CSVDTPGGDTQYF
TRBV10-3,TRBJ2-3,16,-,TRBD2,TGTGCCATCAAATCACTAGCGCCCGACGGCACAGATACGCAGTATTTT,CAIKSLAPDGTDTQYF
TRBV3-1,TRBJ2-2,13,-,-,TGTGCTGCGGCGCGAGCGGCCACCGGGGAGCTGTTTTTT,CAAARAATGELFF
TRBV15,TRBJ1-2,13,-,-,TGTGCCACCAGCACGGGGGGCTGGTATGGCTACACCTTC,CATSTGGWYGYTF
TRBV6-2/TRBV6-3,TRBJ1-1,16,-,TRBD1,TGTGCCAGCAGTCCACGAATGACAGGGAGGAACACTGAAGCTTTCTTT,CASSPRMTGRNTEAFF
TRBV5-1,TRBJ2-5,13,few,TRBD2,TGCGCCAGCGCGGGACTAGATTACAATGAGCGGTACTTC,CASAGLDYNERYF
TRBV27,TRBJ1-5,13,many,-,TGTGCCAGCAGGGGGCAGGGTTATCAGCCCCAGCATTTT,CASRGQGYQPQHF
TRBV9,TRBJ2-1,14,many,-,TGTGCCAGCAGCGTCCAGGGTAACTACAATGAGCAGTTCTTC,CASSVQGNYNEQFF
TRBV28,TRBJ2-2,14,few,-,TGTGCCAGCAGTACCATACAGCCCACCGGGGAGCTGTTTTTT,CASSTIQPTGELFF
TRBV25-1,TRBJ1-2,17,-,-,TGTGCCAGCAGTGGTGGACTTGTTGCCCCCTGGGACTATGGCTACACCTTC,CASSGGLVAPWDYGYTF
TRBV5-6,TRBJ2-5,13,many,-,TGTGCCAGCAGCTTGAGGACAAGAGAGACCCAGTACTTC,CASSLRTRETQYF